This is a list of T cell receptor beta chains from one sample in a study of cytomegalovirus exposure and HLA in healthy donors. Measured with immunoSEQ multiplex PCR; TCRdb has only the in-frame clones, and not every one. This table has some 200,000 clones, approximately 88% appearing once. The sample taken for sequencing was PBMCs. The receptors come from a woman aged 45-65 years in good health and CMV-seropositive. Both conserved end residues are trimmed from each CDR3. Fields, in order: J gene, V gene, CDR3 protein.

J: TRBJ1-1; V: TRBV15; CDR3: ATSRDPTLNTEAF
J: TRBJ1-6; V: TRBV4-2; CDR3: ASESGTGNSPLH
J: -; V: TRBV6-5; CDR3: ASSYGQGAPYEQY
J: TRBJ2-5; V: TRBV27; CDR3: ASSLSLFWWGEPQLGETQY
J: TRBJ2-3; V: TRBV5-1; CDR3: ASSPLQRGTDTQY
J: TRBJ2-1; V: TRBV12-5; CDR3: ASGLEGSPGLTNEQF
J: TRBJ2-3; V: TRBV4-1; CDR3: ASSQESGGGRDTQY
J: TRBJ2-3; V: TRBV7-2; CDR3: ASSSTSGGVADTQY
J: TRBJ2-4; V: TRBV14; CDR3: ASSQSALAGLLAKNIQY
J: TRBJ2-7; V: TRBV30; CDR3: AWSFRGLYEQY
J: TRBJ2-7; V: TRBV29-1; CDR3: SVAGGGASLEQY
J: TRBJ2-4; V: TRBV7-3; CDR3: ASSPSPKNIQY
J: TRBJ1-1; V: TRBV18; CDR3: ASSQRTGETEAF
J: TRBJ1-6; V: TRBV5-1; CDR3: ASTSGYNSPLH
J: TRBJ2-2; V: TRBV15; CDR3: ATSRTGTVTGELF
J: TRBJ2-7; V: TRBV12-5; CDR3: ASAVFGQGNEQY
J: TRBJ1-6; V: TRBV6-1; CDR3: ASSPLPSSPLH
J: TRBJ2-3; V: TRBV6-5; CDR3: ASRGGSDTQY
J: TRBJ1-6; V: TRBV19; CDR3: ASSKQDGSPLH
J: TRBJ2-1; V: TRBV19; CDR3: ASSILAGGPGNEQF
J: TRBJ2-3; V: TRBV7-3; CDR3: ASSQQYTDTQY
J: TRBJ1-3; V: TRBV18; CDR3: ASSPRQGGNTIY
J: TRBJ1-1; V: TRBV21-1; CDR3: ASSPRCTVTEAF
J: TRBJ1-2; V: TRBV6-5; CDR3: ASSITGSGGYT
J: TRBJ2-3; V: TRBV4-1; CDR3: ASSQGLAGGNTDTQY
J: TRBJ1-6; V: TRBV27; CDR3: ASTSSGTANSPLH
J: TRBJ1-1; V: TRBV5-4; CDR3: ASSDTGNTEAF
J: TRBJ2-7; V: TRBV6-4; CDR3: ASKWGQGRRYEQY
J: TRBJ1-2; V: TRBV4-2; CDR3: ASSQPRSRYGYT
J: TRBJ1-5; V: TRBV30; CDR3: AWSKDRGLQPQH
J: TRBJ2-1; V: TRBV6-4; CDR3: ASSVNDINEQF
J: TRBJ2-7; V: TRBV7-3; CDR3: ASSLSGTYEQY
J: TRBJ1-2; V: TRBV7-9; CDR3: ASSIDRVSYGYT
J: TRBJ2-1; V: TRBV6-6; CDR3: ASSYVAGDYNEQF
J: TRBJ2-4; V: TRBV19; CDR3: ASSIPGLHKNIQY
J: TRBJ1-2; V: TRBV7-9; CDR3: ASSLAGGAANYGYT
J: TRBJ2-5; V: TRBV10-1; CDR3: ASTPDSTIEETQY
J: TRBJ2-1; V: TRBV28; CDR3: ASRRAGIPYNEQF
J: TRBJ2-5; V: TRBV6-5; CDR3: ASSSLEAQY
J: TRBJ2-7; V: TRBV7-9; CDR3: ASSRQAALYEQY
J: TRBJ2-7; V: TRBV2; CDR3: ARPPGQCYYEQY
J: TRBJ2-5; V: TRBV9; CDR3: ASSLNSGGAQETQY
J: TRBJ2-3; V: TRBV7-9; CDR3: ASSLRSGYRADTQY
J: TRBJ2-1; V: TRBV29-1; CDR3: SVRGQGAGEQF
J: TRBJ1-1; V: TRBV6-6; CDR3: ASTGTGRAPEAF
J: TRBJ1-2; V: TRBV27; CDR3: ASSGTGGNYGYT
J: TRBJ2-3; V: TRBV11-2; CDR3: ASSLVGSTDTQY
J: TRBJ2-3; V: TRBV6-1; CDR3: ASKTGGLGTDTQY
J: TRBJ2-3; V: TRBV29-1; CDR3: SVGVYTDTQY
J: TRBJ2-5; V: TRBV5-1; CDR3: ASSTSDRGVGETQY
J: TRBJ2-2; V: TRBV19; CDR3: ASSMQVVTGELF
J: TRBJ1-1; V: TRBV30; CDR3: AWARLTVTEAF
J: TRBJ2-1; V: TRBV27; CDR3: ASSLGGVVSYNEQF